This entry concerns a single T cell receptor (beta chain). The antigen it binds to is not known. The record has no base qualities; no much larger clone is one base away. This sample is drawn from a study of blood T cell repertoires in COVID-19 (dated by TCRdb to about 2020). For the study in its entirety: Samples covering the acute and convalescent phases of COVID-19 were provided by collaborators in the United States, Italy and Spain. The material from the prospective study consisted of cDNA or gDNA derived from T cells, B-cell-depleted T cells, or PBMCs. Deeply sampled blood TCRbeta repertoires from subjects exposed to, actively infected with, or recovered from COVID-19 were included in the dataset. The repertoires were made available in a free public database intended to serve as a resource for research on the immune response to SARS-CoV-2. The samples were drawn from the first 160 participants of the ongoing ImmuneRACE study and from 1,254 subjects provided by 6 global collaborators. The sample metadata nearly always contained a de-identified subject ID, COVID-19 status, age in years and sex. Where available, HLA class I and class II types were taken from metadata supplied by the sample provider and were not determined by assay-based typing.

The study at large found these results: Clinical and demographic metadata were provided uncurated, with the amount varying by source and participant.

Collaborating institutions collected whole blood in K2EDTA tubes following their own protocols. For TCRbeta analysis, collaborator samples were shipped as frozen whole blood, as isolated PBMCs, or as DNA extracted from either sample type. TCRbeta CDR3 regions were amplified from genomic DNA by means of the immunoSEQ Assay, a bias-controlled multiplex PCR. On the authors' methods: The number of nucleated cells in each sample was estimated by amplification of reference gene primers within the assay. Sequence reads were collapsed and filtered to measure the absolute abundance of every unique TCRbeta CDR3 rearrangement. For each sample, productive Simpson clonality was calculated as the square root of Simpson's diversity index across productive rearrangements. As stored in TCRdb, this immuneACCESS dataset retains in-frame rearrangements with V and J assigned. A fraction of the clones does not appear; measured against another copy, unresolved V genes explain less than half of the discrepancy, and the remainder lacks a known reason. Clone size and the V and J calls come from that table; the DNA yielded D and trimming. Recorded for this sample are approximately 270,000 clones; approximately 83% of them occurred a single time. Roughly 9.6% of the sample goes to the ten largest clones.

Input material: peripheral blood. This TCR was recovered from a woman aged 70-85 years with acute or convalescent COVID-19.

The encoded CDR3 is CASSPGLAVKSGNIQYF. Here is the DNA: TGTGCCAGCTCACCAGGGCTAGCGGTTAAGTCTGGGAACATTCAGTACTTC. The chain employs TRBV18 and TRBJ2-4; 7 central nucleotides agree with TRBD2. Sequences KGHSH (CDR1) and LQKENI (CDR2) are obtained from the germline V gene. Including the terminal cysteine and phenylalanine, the CDR3 comprises 17 residues. Only the CDR3 part of the read is kept: 51 bases, read in frame from the first base. Trimming removed 2 bases from V and 7 bases from J; the gene matches leave 14 bases unexplained. Outside the CDR3, residues come from the reference TRBV18 and TRBJ2-4 proteins, so the full variable domain is: NAGVMQNPRHLVRRRGQEARLRCSPMKGHSHVYWYRQLPEEGLKFMVYLQKENIIDESGMPKERFSAEFPKEGPSILRIQQVVRGDSAAYFCASSPGLAVKSGNIQYFGAGTRLSVL.